This T cell receptor beta chain appears in the sequencing data of a study of blood T cell repertoires in COVID-19. Across the study: Some COVID-19 samples were acute and others convalescent; all came from the United States, Italy and Spain. The analysed material was cDNA or gDNA that came from T cells, B-cell-depleted T cells, or PBMCs.

Original data processing: From reference gene primer amplification, estimates of nucleated cell counts were derived. Sequencing used immunoSEQ multiplex PCR; TCRdb keeps in-frame clones, though not all of them. D and trimming were read from the DNA, whereas the V and J calls and clone size are those reported in that table. Seen here are around 18,000 clones, approximately 92% observed once, and the top ten hold about an eighth. V gave up 6 bases and J gave up 5 bases; unmatched junction bases: 3. The CDR3 extends over 15 amino acids. Per the germline V gene, CDR1 is MNHEY and CDR2 is SVGAGI. The chain joins TRBV6-5 to TRBJ2-1; 14 bases match TRBD2. Sequenced material: peripheral blood. This clonotype was obtained from a man in his 60s with active COVID-19. The CDR3: CASRGLAGGDNEQFF. The CDR3 coding sequence is TGTGCCAGCAGAGGACTAGCGGGGGGAGACAATGAGCAGTTCTTC.